The 21 T cell receptor beta chains reported below all come from one sample, sequenced in a study of T cell responses to AZD1222 COVID-19 vaccine. The protocol was immunoSEQ multiplex PCR, while the TCRdb copy is restricted to in-frame clones and leaves out a portion. The sample contains fewer than 150,000 clones, over 90% of which appear only once. The input for sequencing was peripheral blood, taken on day 0 of AZD1222 vaccination. All receptors come from an adult in good health.

The V gene is TRBV12-5, the J gene TRBJ1-4, with D uncertain. The germline CDR1 and CDR2 sequences are LGHNT and FRNRAP. The CDR3 is 12 amino acids. The V gene lost 0 bases and the J gene lost 10 bases, with 6 bases spanning the gap. DNA of the CDR3: TGTGCTAGTGGTTTGGTACAAGGAAAACTGTTTTTT. Translation gives CASGLVQGKLFF. Combining the CDR3 with reference TRBV12-5 and TRBJ1-4 gives the whole variable domain DARVTQTPRHKVTEMGQEVTMRCQPILGHNTVFWYRQTMMQGLELLAYFRNRAPLDDSGMPKDRFSAEMPDATLATLKIQPSEPRDSAVYFCASGLVQGKLFFGSGTQLSVL.

This rearrangement joins TRBV3-1 (or the pseudogene TRBV3-2) to TRBJ1-2; D remains ambiguous. CDR1 and CDR2 from the germline V gene are LGHDT and YNNKEL (reference sequence). Between the trimmed V and J ends, which lost 4 bases and 4 bases, there was a span of 13 bases. The CDR3 consists of 14 residues. CDR3 sequence reads: CASSLRAGSYGYTF. The CDR3 DNA follows: TGTGCCAGCAGCCTCCGGGCCGGATCCTATGGCTACACCTTC.

The chain recombines TRBV6-5 with TRBJ1-5, with D hard to call. Germline V gives CDR1 MNHEY, CDR2 SVGAGI. Deletions cut 7 bases from V and 2 bases from J, with 12 bases between. This CDR3 spans 14 amino acids. This CDR3 reads CASTNPQGNQPQHF. CDR3 nucleotide sequence: TGTGCCAGCACAAATCCCCAGGGCAATCAGCCCCAGCATTTT.

This chain uses TRBV25-1 with TRBJ2-2; the D is unclear. The CDR3 is 12 amino acids. CDR1 MGHDK and CDR2 SYGVNS come from the germline V gene. The V gene lost 1 base and the J gene lost 7 bases, with 4 bases spanning the gap. The CDR3 spells CASSELSGELFF. The CDR3 nucleotides are TGTGCCAGCAGTGAATTGAGCGGGGAGCTGTTTTTT.

The chain uses TRBV5-6 and TRBJ2-6; maybe TRBD1 (5 bases). CDR3 length equals 17 residues. Trimming stripped 0 bases from V and 2 bases from J, with 12 bases between. In germline, CDR1 is SGHDT, CDR2 YYEEEE. In DNA form, the CDR3 reads TGTGCCAGCAGCTTGGTTCGCAGGGCAGCTGGGGCCAACGTCCTGACTTTC. It specifies CASSLVRRAAGANVLTF.

The genes are TRBV19 and TRBJ2-2; 8 positions agree with TRBD1. Per the germline V gene, CDR1 is LNHDA and CDR2 is SQIVND (reference sequence). This CDR3 region has 14 residues. V lost 6 bases, J lost 4 bases, and 4 bases stayed unmatched. Here the CDR3 DNA reads TGTGCCAGTAGCAGGACAGGGCCCACCGGGGAGCTGTTTTTT. Translation gives CASSRTGPTGELFF.

The chain carries TRBV9 and TRBJ2-3; D gene ambiguous. V was cut by 4 bases and J by 2 bases, with 11 bases left in between. Germline-derived CDR1 and CDR2 are SGDLS and YYNGEE. The CDR3 runs to 14 residues. The CDR3 DNA sequence: TGTGCCAGCAGCCCACCGGAGAACACAGATACGCAGTATTTT. Its protein product is CASSPPENTDTQYF.

V and J are TRBV6-5 and TRBJ2-2, with D possibly being TRBD1 (5 bases). Trimming pared 2 bases from V and 6 bases from J, leaving 10 bases between. The germline gives CDR1 MNHEY, CDR2 SVGAGI. This CDR3 comprises 14 residues. In DNA form, the CDR3 reads TGTGCCAGCAGTTACCAGGGATCGGCCGGGGAGCTGTTTTTT. It specifies CASSYQGSAGELFF.

Only one count was recorded for this clone. This rearrangement joins TRBV6-6 to TRBJ1-6; 10 bases agree with TRBD1. Trimming removed 10 bases from V and 7 bases from J; junction bases left unmatched: 4. Germline V lookup: CDR1 MNHNY, CDR2 SVGAGI (reference sequence). This CDR3 is 13 amino acids long. The CDR3 sequence is CATWDRGNSPLHF. The DNA for the CDR3 is TGTGCCACCTGGGACAGGGGCAATTCACCCCTCCACTTT.

The genes are TRBV7-9 and TRBJ2-1, with 7 bases identical to TRBD2. Trimming took 5 bases from V and 10 from J; bases not matched to a gene: 2. Germline V lookup: CDR1 SEHNR, CDR2 FQNEAQ (reference sequence). CDR3 length: 11 amino acids. The chain's CDR3 is CASSAGGEQFF. The CDR3 DNA sequence: TGTGCCAGCAGCGCCGGGGGGGAGCAGTTCTTC.

The chain carries TRBV27 and TRBJ2-7, with a tentative D call TRBD2 (5 bases). Trimming pared 0 bases from V and 6 bases from J, leaving 9 bases between. The CDR3 has 13 residues. Germline CDR1 MNHEY, CDR2 SMNVEV (reference sequence). CDR3 sequence reads: CASSLSRAGEQYF. In DNA form, the CDR3 reads TGTGCCAGCAGTTTATCGAGGGCGGGCGAGCAGTACTTC.

CDR3 residues: CASSLLKGTEAFF. CDR3 nucleotides: TGTGCCAGTTCCCTGCTCAAGGGCACTGAAGCTTTCTTT. The rearrangement joins TRBV19 to TRBJ1-1, with D uncertain. This CDR3 region has 13 residues. Germline CDR1 and CDR2: LNHDA and SQIVND (reference sequence). Between the trimmed V and J ends, which lost 8 bases and 4 bases, there was a span of 14 bases.

The sample holds a few counts of this clone. The chain has TRBV18 and TRBJ1-2; D possibly corresponds to TRBD1 (5 bases). The CDR3 spans 17 residues. Germline values: CDR1 KGHSH, CDR2 LQKENI. The V gene lost 3 bases and the J gene lost 12 bases, with 29 bases spanning the gap. CDR3 coding DNA: TGTGCCAGCTCACCTGGGGCAATGGTTGAGGCCGGTACAGGAAACACCTTC. This codes for CASSPGAMVEAGTGNTF.

The J gene is TRBJ1-5, the V gene TRBV2; a possible D gene is TRBD1 (6 bases). Germline V gene data show CDR1 as SNHLY and CDR2 as FYNNEI. Trimming removed 6 bases at V and 0 bases at J, with 12 bases between. The CDR3 runs 15 residues. CDR3 residues: CASRHDRSSNQPQHF. CDR3 coding DNA: TGTGCCAGCAGACACGACAGGTCTAGCAATCAGCCCCAGCATTTT.

This clone was observed once. The chain recombines TRBV7-5 with TRBJ1-1. TRBV7-5 is a documented pseudogene. The CDR3 runs to 14 residues. This CDR3 reads CARSLARVRTEAFF. DNA for the CDR3: TGTGCCAGAAGCTTAGCACGGGTTAGGACTGAAGCTTTCTTT.

The chain uses TRBV7-9 and TRBJ2-3; weak D call: TRBD1 (5 bases). The germline V gene encodes CDR1 SEHNR and CDR2 FQNEAQ (reference sequence). Between the trimmed V and J ends, which lost 7 bases and 5 bases, there was a span of 10 bases. This CDR3 has 12 amino acids. CDR3 DNA sequence: TGTGCCAGCAATTGGGGCCGAGATACGCAGTATTTT. Translated, it gives CASNWGRDTQYF.

The J gene is TRBJ1-2, the V gene TRBV19, with 8 bases that match TRBD1. This CDR3 spans 13 amino acids. CDR1 and CDR2 (germline): LNHDA, SQIVND (reference sequence). J lost 7 bases, V lost 4 bases, and 5 bases had no gene match. The DNA of the CDR3 is TGTGCCAGTAGTACAGGGGGCGGTTCTGGCTACACCTTC. It is translated as CASSTGGGSGYTF.

This rearrangement joins TRBV6-1 to TRBJ2-2; D remains unclear. The length of the CDR3 is 17 residues. Germline V gives CDR1 MNHNS, CDR2 SASEGT. The V and J ends lost 0 bases and 4 bases respectively, with 15 bases between them. The CDR3 is CASSEALQAGRTGELFF. The CDR3 nucleotides are TGTGCCAGCAGTGAAGCGCTTCAGGCCGGGCGCACCGGGGAGCTGTTTTTT.

V usage is TRBV6-5 and J usage is TRBJ1-1, with D uncertain. CDR1 is MNHEY, CDR2 SVGAGI, per germline. The length of the CDR3 is 12 residues. The V end was cut by 7 bases, the J end by 6 bases, with 12 bases between. The CDR3 protein is CASTPVKPEAFF. The DNA of the CDR3 is TGTGCCAGCACCCCCGTTAAACCTGAAGCTTTCTTT.

The chain couples TRBV10-1 to TRBJ2-5; the D gene could be TRBD1 or TRBD2 (6 bases each). V gave up 7 bases and J gave up 5 bases, with 20 bases separating them. The germline V gene encodes CDR1 WNHNN and CDR2 SYGVQD (reference sequence). The CDR3 sequence is 15 residues long. CDR3 in amino acids: CASTRRGYRPETQYF. In DNA form, the CDR3 reads TGCGCCAGCACGAGGAGGGGGTATCGTCCGGAGACCCAGTACTTC.

This clone was detected only once. CDR3 in amino acids: CASSPGTPTNYGYTF. DNA of the CDR3: TGTGCCAGCAGCCCGGGGACACCTACTAACTATGGCTACACCTTC. The chain links TRBV12-1 to TRBJ1-2; TRBD1 reflects the table's D call only, with no check against the DNA. TRBV12-1 is termed a pseudogene. The CDR3 covers 15 residues.